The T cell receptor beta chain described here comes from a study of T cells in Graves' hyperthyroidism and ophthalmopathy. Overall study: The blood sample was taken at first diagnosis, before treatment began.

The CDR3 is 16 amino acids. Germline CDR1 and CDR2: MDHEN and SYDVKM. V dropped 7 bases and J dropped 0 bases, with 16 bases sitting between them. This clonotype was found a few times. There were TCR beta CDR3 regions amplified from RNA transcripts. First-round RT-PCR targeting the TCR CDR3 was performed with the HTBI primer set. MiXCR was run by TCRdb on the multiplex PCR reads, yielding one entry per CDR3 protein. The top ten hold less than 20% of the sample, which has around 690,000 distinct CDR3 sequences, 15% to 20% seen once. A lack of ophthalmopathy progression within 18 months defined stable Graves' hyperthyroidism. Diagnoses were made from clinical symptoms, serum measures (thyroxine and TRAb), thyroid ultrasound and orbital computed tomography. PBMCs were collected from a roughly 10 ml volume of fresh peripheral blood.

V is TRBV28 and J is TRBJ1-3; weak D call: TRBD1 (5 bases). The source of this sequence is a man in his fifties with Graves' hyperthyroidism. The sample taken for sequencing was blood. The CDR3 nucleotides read TGTGCCAGCACTCAAACTAGGGGTTCCTCTGGAAACACCATATATTTT. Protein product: CASTQTRGSSGNTIYF. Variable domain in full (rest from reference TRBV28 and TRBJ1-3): DVKVTQSSRYLVKRTGEKVFLECVQDMDHENMFWYRQDPGLGLRLIYFSYDVKMKEKGDIPEGYSVSREKKERFSLILESASTNQTSMYLCASTQTRGSSGNTIYFGEGSWLTVV.